The T cell receptor beta chain described here comes from a study of T-cell memory formation after mild COVID-19. TCRdb fed the 5' RACE reads into MiXCR, producing one record per CDR3 protein. The sample gives over 500,000 distinct CDR3 sequences, around 15% of which show up once; about 8.1% is in the top ten. V was cut by 3 bases and J by 4 bases, with 11 bases left in between. This CDR3 spans 14 amino acids. Germline CDR1 KGHDR, CDR2 SFDVKD. The study's findings and limits: Some clones that responded were present in memory (sampled pre-infection), which suggests cross-reactive memory joined. Second-wave clones reaching peak frequency on day 37 lacked confirmed SARS-CoV-2 specificity. Clones which contracted sat mainly in CM and EM if CD4+, and in EMRA if CD8+.

As concerns this clonotype: Its antigen is unidentified.

The rearrangement joins TRBV24-1 to TRBJ1-1, with D perhaps TRBD1 (5 bases). Sequencing used PBMCs or a T cell subset sorted from them (not recorded which). The TCR comes from an adult woman who had mild COVID-19 (a few samples of this study predate the infection). Cell type and time point are not known. For the CDR3, the DNA is TGTGCCACCAGTGATCCCGGGACGACCACTGAAGCTTTCTTT. Residues: CATSDPGTTTEAFF.